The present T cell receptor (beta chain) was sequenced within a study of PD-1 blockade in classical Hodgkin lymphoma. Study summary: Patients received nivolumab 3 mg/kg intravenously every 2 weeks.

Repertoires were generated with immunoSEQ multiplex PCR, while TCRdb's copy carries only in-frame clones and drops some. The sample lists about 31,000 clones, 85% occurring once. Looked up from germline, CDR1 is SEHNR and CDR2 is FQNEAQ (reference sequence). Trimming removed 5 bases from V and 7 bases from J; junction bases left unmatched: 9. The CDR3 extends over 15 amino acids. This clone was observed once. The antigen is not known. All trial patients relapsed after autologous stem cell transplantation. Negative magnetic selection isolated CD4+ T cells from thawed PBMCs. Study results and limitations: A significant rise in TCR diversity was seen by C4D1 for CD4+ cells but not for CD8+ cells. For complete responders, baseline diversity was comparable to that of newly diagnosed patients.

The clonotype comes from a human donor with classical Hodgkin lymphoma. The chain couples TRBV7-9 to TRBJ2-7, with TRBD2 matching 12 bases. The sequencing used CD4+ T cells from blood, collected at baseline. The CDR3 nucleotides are TGTGCCAGCAGCAAGCTGACTAGCGGGAGTGTTGAGCAGTACTTC. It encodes CASSKLTSGSVEQYF.